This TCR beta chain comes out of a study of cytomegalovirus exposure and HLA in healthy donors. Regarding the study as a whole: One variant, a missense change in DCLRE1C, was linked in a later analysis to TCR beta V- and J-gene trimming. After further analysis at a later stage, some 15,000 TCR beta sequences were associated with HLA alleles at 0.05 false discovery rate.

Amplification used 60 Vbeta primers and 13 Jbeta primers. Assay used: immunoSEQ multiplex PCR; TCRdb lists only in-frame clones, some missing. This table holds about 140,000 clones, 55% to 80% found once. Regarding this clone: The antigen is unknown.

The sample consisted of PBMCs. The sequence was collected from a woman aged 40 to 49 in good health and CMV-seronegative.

CDR3 in amino acids: CASSVATNRAAGELFF. DNA of the CDR3: TGTGCCAGCAGCGTAGCTACGAACAGGGCCGCCGGGGAGCTGTTTTTT. V gene TRBV9 combines with J gene TRBJ2-2, with D possibly being TRBD1 (6 bases). V was cut by 0 bases and J by 6 bases, with 15 bases left in between. This CDR3 has 16 amino acids. The germline gives CDR1 SGDLS, CDR2 YYNGEE. Together with reference TRBV9 and TRBJ2-2, the CDR3 gives the full variable domain: DSGVTQTPKHLITATGQRVTLRCSPRSGDLSVYWYQQSLDQGLQFLIQYYNGEERAKGNILERFSAQQFPDLHSELNLSSLELGDSALYFCASSVATNRAAGELFFGEGSRLTVL.